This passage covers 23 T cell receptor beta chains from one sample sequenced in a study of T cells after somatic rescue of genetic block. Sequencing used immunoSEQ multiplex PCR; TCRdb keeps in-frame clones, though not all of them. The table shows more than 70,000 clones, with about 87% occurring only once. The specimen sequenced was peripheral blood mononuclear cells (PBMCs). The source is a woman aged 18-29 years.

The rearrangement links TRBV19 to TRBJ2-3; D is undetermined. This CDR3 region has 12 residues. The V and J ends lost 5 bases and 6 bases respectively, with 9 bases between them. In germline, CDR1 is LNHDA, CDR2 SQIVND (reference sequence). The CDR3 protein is CASSYTPDTQYF. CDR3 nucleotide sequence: TGTGCCAGTAGTTACACTCCTGATACGCAGTATTTT. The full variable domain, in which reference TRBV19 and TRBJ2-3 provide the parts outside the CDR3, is DGGITQSPKYLFRKEGQNVTLSCEQNLNHDAMYWYRQDPGQGLRLIYYSQIVNDFQKGDIAEGYSVSREKKESFPLTVTSAQKNPTAFYLCASSYTPDTQYFGPGTRLTVL.

CDR3 loop: CASSLSGLGSDQPQHF. The CDR3 coding sequence is TGTGCCAGCAGCCTGTCCGGATTGGGATCAGACCAGCCCCAGCATTTT. The chain links TRBV28 to TRBJ1-5; D uncertain. Germline CDR1 and CDR2: MDHEN and SYDVKM. CDR3 length: 16 residues. Deletions cut 6 bases from V and 7 bases from J, with 22 bases between.

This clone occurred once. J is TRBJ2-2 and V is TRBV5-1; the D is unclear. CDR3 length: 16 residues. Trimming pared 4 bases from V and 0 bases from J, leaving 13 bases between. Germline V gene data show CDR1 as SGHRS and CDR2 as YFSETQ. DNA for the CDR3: TGCGCCAGCAGCCCGGATGGGCCTGCGAACACCGGGGAGCTGTTTTTT. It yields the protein CASSPDGPANTGELFF.

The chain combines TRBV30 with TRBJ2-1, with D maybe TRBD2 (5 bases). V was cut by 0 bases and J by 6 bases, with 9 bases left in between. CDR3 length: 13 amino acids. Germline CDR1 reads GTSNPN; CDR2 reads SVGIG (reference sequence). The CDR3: CAWSVWEFNEQFF. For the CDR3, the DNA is TGTGCCTGGAGTGTGTGGGAGTTCAATGAGCAGTTCTTC. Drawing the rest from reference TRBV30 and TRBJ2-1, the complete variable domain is SQTIHQWPATLVQPVGSPLSLECTVEGTSNPNLYWYRQAAGRGLQLLFYSVGIGQISSEVPQNLSASRPQDRQFILSSKKLLLSDSGFYLCAWSVWEFNEQFFGPGTRLTVL.

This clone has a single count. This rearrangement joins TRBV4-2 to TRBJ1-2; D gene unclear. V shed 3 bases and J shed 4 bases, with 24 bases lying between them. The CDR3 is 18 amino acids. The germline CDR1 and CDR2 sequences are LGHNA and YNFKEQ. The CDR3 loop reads CASSQLMRRTPLRYGYTF. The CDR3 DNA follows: TGTGCCAGCAGCCAGCTTATGAGGCGGACCCCTCTGCGCTATGGCTACACCTTC.

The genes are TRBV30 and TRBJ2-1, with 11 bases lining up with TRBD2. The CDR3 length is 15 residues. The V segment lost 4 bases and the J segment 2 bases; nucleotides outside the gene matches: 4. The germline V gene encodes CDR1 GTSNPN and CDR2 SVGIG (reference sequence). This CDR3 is CAWTDSGRAYNEQFF. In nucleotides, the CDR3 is TGTGCCTGGACCGATAGCGGGAGGGCCTACAATGAGCAGTTCTTC.

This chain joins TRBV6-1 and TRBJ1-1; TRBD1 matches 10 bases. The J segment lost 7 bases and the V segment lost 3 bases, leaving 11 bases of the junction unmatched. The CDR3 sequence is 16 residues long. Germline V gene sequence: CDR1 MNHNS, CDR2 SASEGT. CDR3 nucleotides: TGTGCCAGCAGTGAGCGACAGGGGGCCGGGAGGATTGAAGCTTTCTTT. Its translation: CASSERQGAGRIEAFF.

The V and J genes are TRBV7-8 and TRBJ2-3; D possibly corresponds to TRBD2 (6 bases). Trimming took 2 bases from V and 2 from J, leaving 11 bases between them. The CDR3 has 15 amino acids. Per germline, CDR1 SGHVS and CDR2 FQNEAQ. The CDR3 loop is CASSLSSGPTDTQYF. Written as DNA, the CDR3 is TGTGCCAGCAGCTTAAGTAGCGGCCCCACAGATACGCAGTATTTT.

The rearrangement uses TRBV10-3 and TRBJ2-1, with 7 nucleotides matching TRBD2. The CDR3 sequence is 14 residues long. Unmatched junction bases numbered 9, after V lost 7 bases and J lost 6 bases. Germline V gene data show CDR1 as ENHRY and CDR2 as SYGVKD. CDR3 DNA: TGTGCCATCACTCCGGGAGGTACCCTCAATGAGCAGTTCTTC. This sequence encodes CAITPGGTLNEQFF.

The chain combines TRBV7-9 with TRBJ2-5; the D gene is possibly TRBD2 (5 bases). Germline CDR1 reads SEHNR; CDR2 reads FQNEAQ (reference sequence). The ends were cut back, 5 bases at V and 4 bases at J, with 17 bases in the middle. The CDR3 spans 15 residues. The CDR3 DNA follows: TGTGCCAGCAGCCCAACACGGCGGGTTGGAGAGACCCAGTACTTC. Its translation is CASSPTRRVGETQYF.

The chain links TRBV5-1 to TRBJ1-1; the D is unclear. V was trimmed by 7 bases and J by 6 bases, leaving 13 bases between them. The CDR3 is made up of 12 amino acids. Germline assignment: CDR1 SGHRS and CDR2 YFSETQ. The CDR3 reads CASGENGAEAFF. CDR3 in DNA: TGCGCCAGCGGGGAAAACGGCGCTGAAGCTTTCTTT. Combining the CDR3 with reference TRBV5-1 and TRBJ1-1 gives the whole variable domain KAGVTQTPRYLIKTRGQQVTLSCSPISGHRSVSWYQQTPGQGLQFLFEYFSETQRNKGNFPGRFSGRQFSNSRSEMNVSTLELGDSALYLCASGENGAEAFFGQGTRLTVV.

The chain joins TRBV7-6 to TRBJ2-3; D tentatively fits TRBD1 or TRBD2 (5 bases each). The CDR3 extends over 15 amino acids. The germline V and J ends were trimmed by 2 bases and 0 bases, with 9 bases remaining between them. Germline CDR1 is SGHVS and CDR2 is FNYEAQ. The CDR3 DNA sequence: TGTGCCAGCAGCTTATGGGGCGGGAGCACAGATACGCAGTATTTT. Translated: CASSLWGGSTDTQYF.

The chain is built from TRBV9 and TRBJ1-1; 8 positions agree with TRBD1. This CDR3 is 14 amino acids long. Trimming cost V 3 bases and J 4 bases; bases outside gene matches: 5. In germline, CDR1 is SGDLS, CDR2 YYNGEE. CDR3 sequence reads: CASSEQGEVTEAFF. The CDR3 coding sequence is TGTGCCAGCAGCGAACAGGGGGAGGTCACTGAAGCTTTCTTT.

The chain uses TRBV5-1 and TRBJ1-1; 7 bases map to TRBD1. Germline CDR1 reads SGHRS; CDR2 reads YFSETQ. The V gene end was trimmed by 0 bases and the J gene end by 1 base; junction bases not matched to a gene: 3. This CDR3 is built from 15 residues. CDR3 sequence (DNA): TGCGCCAGCAGCTTGGGAGGGGGCCGGAACACTGAAGCTTTCTTT. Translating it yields CASSLGGGRNTEAFF.

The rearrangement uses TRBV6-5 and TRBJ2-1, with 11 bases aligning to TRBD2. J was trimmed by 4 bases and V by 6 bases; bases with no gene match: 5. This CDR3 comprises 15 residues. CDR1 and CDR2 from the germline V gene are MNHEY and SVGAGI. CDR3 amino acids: CASRIAGGDYNEQFF. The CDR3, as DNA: TGTGCCAGCAGAATAGCGGGAGGGGATTACAATGAGCAGTTCTTC.

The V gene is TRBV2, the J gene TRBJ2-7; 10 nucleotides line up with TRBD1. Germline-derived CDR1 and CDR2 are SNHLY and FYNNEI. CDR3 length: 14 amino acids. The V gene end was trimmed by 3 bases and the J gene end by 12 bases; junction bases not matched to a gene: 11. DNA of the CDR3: TGTGCCAGCAGTGAGGACAGGGGGACACCCCCCGGGTACTTC. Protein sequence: CASSEDRGTPPGYF.

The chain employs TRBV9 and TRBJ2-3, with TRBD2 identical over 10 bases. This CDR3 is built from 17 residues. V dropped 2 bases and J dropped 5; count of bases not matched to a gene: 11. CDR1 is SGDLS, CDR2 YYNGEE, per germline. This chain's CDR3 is CASSVDPSGRAIDTQYF. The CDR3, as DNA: TGTGCCAGCAGCGTCGACCCCAGCGGGAGGGCCATAGATACGCAGTATTTT.

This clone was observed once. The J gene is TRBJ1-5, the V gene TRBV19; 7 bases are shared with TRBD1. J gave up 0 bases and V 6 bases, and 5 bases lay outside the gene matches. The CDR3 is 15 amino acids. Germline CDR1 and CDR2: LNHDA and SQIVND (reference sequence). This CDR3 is CASSPGDSSNQPQHF. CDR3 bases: TGTGCCAGTAGCCCTGGGGACAGTAGCAATCAGCCCCAGCATTTT.

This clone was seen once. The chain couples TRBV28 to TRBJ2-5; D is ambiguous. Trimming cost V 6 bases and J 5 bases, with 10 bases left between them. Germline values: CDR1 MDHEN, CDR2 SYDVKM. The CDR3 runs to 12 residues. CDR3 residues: CASSPLGETQYF. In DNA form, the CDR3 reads TGTGCCAGCAGCCCCCTCGGGGAGACCCAGTACTTC.

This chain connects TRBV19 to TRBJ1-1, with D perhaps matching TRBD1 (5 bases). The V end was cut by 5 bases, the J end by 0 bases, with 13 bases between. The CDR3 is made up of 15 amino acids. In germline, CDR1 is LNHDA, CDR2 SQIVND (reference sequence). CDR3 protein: CASSPPGGLNTEAFF. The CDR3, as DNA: TGTGCCAGTAGTCCTCCGGGGGGACTGAACACTGAAGCTTTCTTT.

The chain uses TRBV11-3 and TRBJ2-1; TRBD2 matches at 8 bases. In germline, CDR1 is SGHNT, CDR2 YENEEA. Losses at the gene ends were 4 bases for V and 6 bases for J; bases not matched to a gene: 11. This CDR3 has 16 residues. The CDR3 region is CASSSLGRGKSNEQFF. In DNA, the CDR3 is TGTGCCAGCAGCTCCCTCGGGAGGGGGAAAAGCAATGAGCAGTTCTTC. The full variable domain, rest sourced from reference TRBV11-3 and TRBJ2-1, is EAGVVQSPRYKIIEKKQPVAFWCNPISGHNTLYWYLQNLGQGPELLIRYENEEAVDDSQLPKDRFSAERLKGVDSTLKIQPAELGDSAVYLCASSSLGRGKSNEQFFGPGTRLTVL.

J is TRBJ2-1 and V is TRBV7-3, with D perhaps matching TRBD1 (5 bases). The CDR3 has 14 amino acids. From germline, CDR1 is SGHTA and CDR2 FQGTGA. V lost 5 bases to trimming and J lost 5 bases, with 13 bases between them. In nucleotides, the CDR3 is TGTGCCAGCAGCGCCAGGGCAGGGCACAATGAGCAGTTCTTC. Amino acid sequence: CASSARAGHNEQFF.

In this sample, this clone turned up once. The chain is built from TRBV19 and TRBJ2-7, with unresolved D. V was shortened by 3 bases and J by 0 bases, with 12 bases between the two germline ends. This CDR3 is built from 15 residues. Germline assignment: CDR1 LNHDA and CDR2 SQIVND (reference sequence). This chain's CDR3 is CASSISLSSSYEQYF. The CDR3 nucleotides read TGTGCCAGTAGTATCTCACTGAGTAGCTCCTACGAGCAGTACTTC.